This T cell receptor beta chain was found in a study of identical twins. TCRdb re-derived calls from the 5' RACE reads in MiXCR, one entry per CDR3 protein. This sample carries more than 1.5 million distinct CDR3 sequences, about 30% of them seen once, and the ten largest clones take about 0.27%. This receptor was obtained from a newborn girl in good health. The sequencing sample was made of cord blood.

The CDR3 is CATSRDRGQTSYEQYF. Here the CDR3 DNA reads TGTGCCACCAGCAGAGATCGGGGACAGACTAGCTACGAGCAGTACTTC. The chain is built from TRBV15 and TRBJ2-7; D may be TRBD1 (7 bases). The CDR3 runs to 16 residues. The germline CDR1 and CDR2 sequences are LNHNV and YYDKDF (reference sequence). V lost 0 bases and J lost 3, with 15 bases in between. Using reference TRBV15 and TRBJ2-7 for the parts outside the CDR3, the full variable domain is DAMVIQNPRYQVTQFGKPVTLSCSQTLNHNVMYWYQQKSSQAPKLLFHYYDKDFNNEADTPDNFQSRRPNTSFCFLDIRSPGLGDTAMYLCATSRDRGQTSYEQYFGPGTRLTVT.